A selection of T cell receptor beta chains follows, all from one sample in a study of cytomegalovirus exposure and HLA in healthy donors. Only in-frame clones appear in the TCRdb table, and some are missing; sequencing was by immunoSEQ multiplex PCR. The sample has more than 95,000 clones; 65% to 90% are singletons. Sequenced sample: PBMCs. The receptors were sampled from a man aged 25-40 years in good health and CMV-seropositive. Each CDR3 is given with its conserved first and last residue. Each record gives: V gene, J gene, CDR3 protein.

>TRBV28|TRBJ2-5
CASSLLAGGRETQYF
>TRBV10-3|TRBJ1-1
CAISDSTGYTEAFF
>TRBV29-1|TRBJ1-1
CSVDSSFTEAFF
>TRBV7-9|TRBJ1-2
CASSPQVNYGYTF
>TRBV29-1|TRBJ2-3
CSGKGQHTDTQYF
>TRBV30|TRBJ1-5
CAWSVKATGQPQHF
>TRBV18|TRBJ1-1
CASSPRDSTLNTEAFF
>TRBV6-4|TRBJ2-5
CASSDSKVASGLQETQYF
>TRBV7-9|TRBJ2-7
CASSLVTQGQYF
>TRBV25-1|TRBJ1-2
CASSPGQGMWRNGYTF
>TRBV28|TRBJ2-3
CASTSAGDSTDTQYF
>TRBV27|TRBJ2-3
CASGTSGGPDTQYF
>TRBV19|TRBJ1-3
CASSVGDGQFFSGNTIYF
>TRBV6-1|TRBJ2-5
CASRTLQGGPQTQYF
>TRBV12-5|TRBJ2-5
CASGLPQETQYF
>TRBV6-1|TRBJ1-2
CASSGRGSYYGYTF
>TRBV7-9|TRBJ2-3
CASSPGQSTDTQYF
>TRBV4-2|TRBJ1-5
CASSQDRTKNQPQHF
>TRBV6-6|TRBJ2-7
CATSGTEGVEQYF
>TRBV2|TRBJ1-3
CASSDGDRESGNTIYF
>TRBV4-1|TRBJ1-6
CASSQDLGDSPLHF